This entry describes one TCR beta chain. The data were obtained in a study of control samples from healthy donors and cancer patients. Germline CDR1 KGHSH, CDR2 LQKENI. The CDR3 is 12 amino acids. The V and J ends lost 2 bases and 7 bases respectively, with 6 bases between them. Assay: immunoSEQ multiplex PCR; the TCRdb copy retains only in-frame clones and omits some. The sample lists over 100,000 clones, 90% occurring once. The origin of this receptor is a human donor in good health. The donor label of this sample is uncertain. The sequenced sample was blood. J is TRBJ2-1 and V is TRBV18; D is uncertain. In DNA form, the CDR3 reads TGTGCCAGCTCACCAAACCTAAATGAGCAGTTCTTC. It specifies CASSPNLNEQFF.